This note documents a single T cell receptor beta chain sequence. The antigen remains unidentified. Both 60 Vbeta primers and 13 Jbeta primers went into the PCR. Method: immunoSEQ multiplex PCR; TCRdb's copy keeps in-frame clones and lacks some. The profile shows about 150,000 clones, around 79% of them singletons. CDR1 SGHRS and CDR2 YFSETQ come from the germline V gene. Trimming cost V 4 bases and J 3 bases, with 13 bases left between them. The CDR3 sequence is 15 residues long. The sample comes from a study of cytomegalovirus exposure and HLA in healthy donors. Whole-study context: Some 77 million unique TCRs from HLA-typed donors were held in an early release of data. Study-wide results and limits: The later analysis indicated that the majority of CMV-associated TCR beta chains appeared HLA-restricted. Beyond CMV serostatus, there was no information to go on about immune exposure.

The receptor was isolated from a man in his late teens or twenties in good health and CMV-seronegative. The J gene is TRBJ1-4, the V gene TRBV5-1; D might be TRBD1 (6 bases). Sequences were obtained from PBMCs. This chain's CDR3 is CASSATGTPNEKLFF. CDR3 coding DNA: TGCGCCAGCAGCGCAACAGGGACCCCTAATGAAAAACTGTTTTTT.